The next 4 T cell receptor beta chains were all read from a single sample in a study of control samples from healthy donors and cancer patients. Libraries were prepared by immunoSEQ multiplex PCR; TCRdb keeps only in-frame clonotypes and omits some of them. The table includes under 150,000 clones, around 92% detected once. Source material: PBMCs. The receptors were sampled from a man aged 50-59 years with head and neck cancer.

The rearrangement joins TRBV7-2 to TRBJ2-7, with TRBD2 matching 8 bases. The CDR3 has 15 amino acids. The J segment lost 2 bases and the V segment lost 4 bases, leaving 7 bases of the junction unmatched. The germline V gene encodes CDR1 SGHTA and CDR2 FQGNSA. CDR3 nucleotides: TGTGCCAGCAGCTCCAACGCGGGGGGAGCCTACGAGCAGTACTTC. Translated: CASSSNAGGAYEQYF.

The chain employs TRBV29-1 and TRBJ2-5; TRBD2 agrees at 11 bases. The CDR3 contains 19 residues. Trimming took 2 bases from V and 4 from J; bases not matched to a gene: 18. Germline V gene sequence: CDR1 SQVTM, CDR2 ANQGSEA. The CDR3 here is CSVESRLLAGVTMGETQYF. CDR3 DNA sequence: TGCAGCGTTGAATCCAGATTACTAGCGGGGGTGACCATGGGAGAGACCCAGTACTTC.

The genes are TRBV28 and TRBJ2-3, with 8 positions matching TRBD2. Trimming removed 6 bases from V and 2 bases from J; junction bases left unmatched: 4. CDR3 size: 14 residues. CDR1 MDHEN and CDR2 SYDVKM come from the germline V gene. The CDR3 sequence is CASRVAGITDTQYF. CDR3 in DNA: TGTGCCAGCAGGGTAGCGGGAATCACAGATACGCAGTATTTT.

The chain links TRBV7-9 to TRBJ1-4; 9 nucleotides match TRBD1. CDR3 length equals 15 residues. CDR1 SEHNR and CDR2 FQNEAQ come from the germline V gene (reference sequence). V lost 2 bases and J lost 6; bases outside the gene matches: 4. The CDR3 nucleotides read TGTGCCAGCAGCTTAATGGGGACAGGGTATGAAAAACTGTTTTTT. Amino acids: CASSLMGTGYEKLFF.